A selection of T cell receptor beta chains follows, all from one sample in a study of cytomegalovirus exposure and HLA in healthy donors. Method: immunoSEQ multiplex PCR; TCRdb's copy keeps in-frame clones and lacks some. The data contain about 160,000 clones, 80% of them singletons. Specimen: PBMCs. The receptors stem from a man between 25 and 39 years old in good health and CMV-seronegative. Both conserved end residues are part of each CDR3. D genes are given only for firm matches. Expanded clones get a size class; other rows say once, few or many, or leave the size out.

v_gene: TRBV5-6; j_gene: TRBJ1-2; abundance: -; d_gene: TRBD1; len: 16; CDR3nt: TGTGCCAGCAGCTCGACAGGGACAGCGACGAAGGATGGCTACACCTTC; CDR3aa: CASSSTGTATKDGYTF
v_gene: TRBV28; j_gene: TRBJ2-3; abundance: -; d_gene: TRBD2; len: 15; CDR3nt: TGTGCCAGCAGTCCTACGGGGGGGGTCACAGATACGCAGTATTTT; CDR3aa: CASSPTGGVTDTQYF
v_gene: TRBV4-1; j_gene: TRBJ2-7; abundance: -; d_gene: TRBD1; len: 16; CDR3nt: TGCGCCAGCAGCCAAGCAGGACAGGGTTCTGCCTACGAGCAGTACTTC; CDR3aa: CASSQAGQGSAYEQYF
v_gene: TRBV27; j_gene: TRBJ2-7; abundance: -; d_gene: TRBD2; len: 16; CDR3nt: TGTGCCAGCAGTTTAAGTCAGGCTAGCGGGAGGTACGAGCAGTACTTC; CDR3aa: CASSLSQASGRYEQYF
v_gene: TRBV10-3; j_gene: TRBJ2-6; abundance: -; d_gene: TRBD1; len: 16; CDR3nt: TGTGCCTCCAGGGACAGGAGCCCCCCTGGGGCCAACGTCCTGACTTTC; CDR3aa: CASRDRSPPGANVLTF
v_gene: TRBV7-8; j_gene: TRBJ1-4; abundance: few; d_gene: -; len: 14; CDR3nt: TGTGCCAGCAGCTTAATAGGGGTCTCTGAAAAACTGTTTTTT; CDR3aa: CASSLIGVSEKLFF
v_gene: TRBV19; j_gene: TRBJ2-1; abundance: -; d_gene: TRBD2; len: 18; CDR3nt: TGTGCCAGTAGTTTGAGGACAGGGGGACTAGCGGGAGTTCGGGAGCAGTTCTTC; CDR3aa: CASSLRTGGLAGVREQFF
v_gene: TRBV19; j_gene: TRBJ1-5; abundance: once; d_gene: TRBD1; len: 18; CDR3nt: TGTGCCAGTAGCCAGCGCCGGGACAGGGACTATAGCAATCAGCCCCAGCATTTT; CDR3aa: CASSQRRDRDYSNQPQHF
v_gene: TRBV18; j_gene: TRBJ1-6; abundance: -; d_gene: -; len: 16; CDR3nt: TGTGCCAGCTCACCGCGCAGGGCCGACTATAATTCACCCCTCCACTTT; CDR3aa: CASSPRRADYNSPLHF
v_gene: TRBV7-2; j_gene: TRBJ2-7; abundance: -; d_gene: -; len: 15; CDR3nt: TGTGCCAGCAGCCTCGGGGGAACCCCCTCCTACGAGCAGTACTTC; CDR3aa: CASSLGGTPSYEQYF
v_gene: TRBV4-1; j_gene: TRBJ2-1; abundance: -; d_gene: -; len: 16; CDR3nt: TGCGCCAGCAGCCAGGGGGGTTTTCCCGCACCCGATGAGCAGTTCTTC; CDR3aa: CASSQGGFPAPDEQFF
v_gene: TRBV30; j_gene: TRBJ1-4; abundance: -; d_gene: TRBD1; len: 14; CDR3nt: TGTGCCTGGAGTGCAACAGGGGGAATAGAAAAACTGTTTTTT; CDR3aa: CAWSATGGIEKLFF
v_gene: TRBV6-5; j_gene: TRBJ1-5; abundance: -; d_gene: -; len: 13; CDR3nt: TGTGCCAGCAGTTACTCCGGACTTCAGCCCCAGCATTTT; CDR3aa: CASSYSGLQPQHF
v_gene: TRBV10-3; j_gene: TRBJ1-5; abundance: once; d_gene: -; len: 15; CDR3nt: TGTGCCATCAGTGAGGAGGGAGATAGCAATCAGCCCCAGCATTTT; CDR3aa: CAISEEGDSNQPQHF
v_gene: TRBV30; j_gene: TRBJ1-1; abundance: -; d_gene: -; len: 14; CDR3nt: TGTGCCTGGAGTTGGGCAGGCGGGTACACTGAAGCTTTCTTT; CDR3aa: CAWSWAGGYTEAFF
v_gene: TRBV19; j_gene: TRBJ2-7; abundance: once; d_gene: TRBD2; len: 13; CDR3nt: TGTGCTACTAGCGGGACGTCGTCCTACGAGCAGTACTTC; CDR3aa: CATSGTSSYEQYF
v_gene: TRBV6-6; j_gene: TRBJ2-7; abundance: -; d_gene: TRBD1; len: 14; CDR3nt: TGTGCCAGCAGTTACTCGGGACAGGAGTACGAGCAGTACTTC; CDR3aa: CASSYSGQEYEQYF
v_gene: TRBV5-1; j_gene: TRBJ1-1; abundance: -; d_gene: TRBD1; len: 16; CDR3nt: TGCGCCAGCAGCTCGCACAGGGGGCAAGCTGACACTGAAGCTTTCTTT; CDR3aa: CASSSHRGQADTEAFF
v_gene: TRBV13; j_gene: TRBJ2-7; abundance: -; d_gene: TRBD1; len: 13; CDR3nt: TGTGCCAGCAGCAAGGGGGCAGCCTACGAGCAGTACTTC; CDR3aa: CASSKGAAYEQYF
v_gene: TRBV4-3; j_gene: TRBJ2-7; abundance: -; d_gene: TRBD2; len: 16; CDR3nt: TGCGCCAGCAGCCAAGGGGGACTAGCGGGACCCTACGAGCAGTACTTC; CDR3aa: CASSQGGLAGPYEQYF
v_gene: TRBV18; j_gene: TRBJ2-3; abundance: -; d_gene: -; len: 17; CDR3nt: TGTGCCAGCTCACAGGGACTGACGACTTCTAGCACAGATACGCAGTATTTT; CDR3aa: CASSQGLTTSSTDTQYF
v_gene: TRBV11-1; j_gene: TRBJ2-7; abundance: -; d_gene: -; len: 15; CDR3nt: TGTGCCAGCAGCACAGGGGTCGGGGGACCCTACGAGCAGTACTTC; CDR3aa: CASSTGVGGPYEQYF
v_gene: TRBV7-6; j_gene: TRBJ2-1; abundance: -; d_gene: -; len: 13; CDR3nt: TGTGCCAGCAGCTTAACAAAAGTCCATGAGCAGTTCTTC; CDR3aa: CASSLTKVHEQFF
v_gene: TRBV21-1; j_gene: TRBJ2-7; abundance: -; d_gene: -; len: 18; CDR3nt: TGTGCCAGCAGCAAACGGGGGGGACGGGCCCGCGAGTCCTACGAGCAGTACTTC; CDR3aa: CASSKRGGRARESYEQYF
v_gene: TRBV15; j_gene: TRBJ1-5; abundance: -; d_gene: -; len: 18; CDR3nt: TGTGCCACCAGCGGGGGCAGGGGAGCCAGTTATAGCAATCAGCCCCAGCATTTT; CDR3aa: CATSGGRGASYSNQPQHF
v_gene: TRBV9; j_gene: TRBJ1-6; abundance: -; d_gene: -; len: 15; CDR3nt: TGTGCCAGCAGCGTAGCGTCGCAGGGGATTTCACCCCTCCACTTT; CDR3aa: CASSVASQGISPLHF
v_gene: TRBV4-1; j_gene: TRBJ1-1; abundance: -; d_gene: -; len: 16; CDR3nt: TGCGCCAGCAGCCAAGATAGGGGGTATTGGAACACTGAAGCTTTCTTT; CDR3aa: CASSQDRGYWNTEAFF
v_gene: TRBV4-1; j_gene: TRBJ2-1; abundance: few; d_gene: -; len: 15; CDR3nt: TGCGCCAGCAGCCAAGATGGGGCGGGGAACAATGAGCAGTTCTTC; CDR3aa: CASSQDGAGNNEQFF
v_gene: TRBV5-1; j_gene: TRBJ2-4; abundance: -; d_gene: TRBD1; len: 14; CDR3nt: TGCGCCAGCAGCACCGGACAGGGGGCAAACATTCAGTACTTC; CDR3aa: CASSTGQGANIQYF
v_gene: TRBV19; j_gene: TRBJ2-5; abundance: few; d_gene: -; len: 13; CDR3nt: TGTGCCAGTAGTATAGGGTACAAAGAGACCCAGTACTTC; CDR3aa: CASSIGYKETQYF
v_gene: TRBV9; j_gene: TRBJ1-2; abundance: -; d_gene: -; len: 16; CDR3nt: TGTGCCAGCAGCGCCTCTCAGGGCGAGGGGGTCTATGGCTACACCTTC; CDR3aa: CASSASQGEGVYGYTF
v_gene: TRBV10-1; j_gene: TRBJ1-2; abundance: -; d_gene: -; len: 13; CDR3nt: TGCGCCAGCCCAACAGGGAGATCGTATGGCTACACCTTC; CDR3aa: CASPTGRSYGYTF
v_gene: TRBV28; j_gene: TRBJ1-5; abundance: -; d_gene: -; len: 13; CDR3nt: TGTGCCAGCACCCCGGGGGGGCATCAGCCCCAGCATTTT; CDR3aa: CASTPGGHQPQHF
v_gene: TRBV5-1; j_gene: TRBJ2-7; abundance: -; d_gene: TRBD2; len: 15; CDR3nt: TGCGCCAGCAGCCCATTCGGGGGGGACAAGGACGAGCAGTACTTC; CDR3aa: CASSPFGGDKDEQYF
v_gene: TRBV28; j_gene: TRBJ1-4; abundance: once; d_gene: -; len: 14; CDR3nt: TGTGCCAGCAGTAACGCAGGGAAGAATGAAAAACTGTTTTTT; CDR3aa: CASSNAGKNEKLFF
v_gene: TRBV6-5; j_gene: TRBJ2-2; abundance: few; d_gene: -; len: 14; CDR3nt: TGTGCCAGCAACCGTGCAGGGGAGAACGGGGAGCTGTTTTTT; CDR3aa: CASNRAGENGELFF
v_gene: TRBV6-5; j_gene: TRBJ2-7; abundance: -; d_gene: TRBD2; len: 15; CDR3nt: TGTGCCAGCAGTTACTCGACGGGAGGGTCCTACGAGCAGTACTTC; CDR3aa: CASSYSTGGSYEQYF
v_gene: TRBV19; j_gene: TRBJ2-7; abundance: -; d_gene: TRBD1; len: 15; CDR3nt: TGTGCCAGTAAGAACCGGGACAGGGGGTACGAAGAGCAGTACTTC; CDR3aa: CASKNRDRGYEEQYF
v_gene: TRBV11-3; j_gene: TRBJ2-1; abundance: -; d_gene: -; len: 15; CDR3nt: TGTGCCAGCAGCTTAGATGGGCAGGGTTACAATGAGCAGTTCTTC; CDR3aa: CASSLDGQGYNEQFF
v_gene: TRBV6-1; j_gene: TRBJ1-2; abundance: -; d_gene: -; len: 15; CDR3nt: TGTGCCAGCAGTGAAGCTCCGGACAGCTTCTATGGCTACACCTTC; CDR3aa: CASSEAPDSFYGYTF
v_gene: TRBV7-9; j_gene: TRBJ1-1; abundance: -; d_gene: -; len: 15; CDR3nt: TGTGCCAGCAGCTTACTTGGCAGAGGATCCACTGAAGCTTTCTTT; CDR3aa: CASSLLGRGSTEAFF
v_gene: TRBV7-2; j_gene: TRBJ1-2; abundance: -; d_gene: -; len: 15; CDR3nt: TGTGCCAGCAGCTTAGGGGCAGGGTGGAACTATGGCTACACCTTC; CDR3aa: CASSLGAGWNYGYTF
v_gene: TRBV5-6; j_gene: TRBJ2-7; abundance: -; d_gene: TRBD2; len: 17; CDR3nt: TGTGCCAGCAGCTTTGCACTAGCGGGGGTGCACTCCTACGAGCAGTACTTC; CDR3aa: CASSFALAGVHSYEQYF
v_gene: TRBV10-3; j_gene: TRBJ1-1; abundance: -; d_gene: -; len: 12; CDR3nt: TGTGCCTCCCTGGCGGGGGGGACTGAAGCTTTCTTT; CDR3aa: CASLAGGTEAFF
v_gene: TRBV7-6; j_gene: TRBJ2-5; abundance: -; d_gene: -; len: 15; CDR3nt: TGTGCCAGCAGCTCAATGGCGGGAATCCAGGAGACCCAGTACTTC; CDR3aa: CASSSMAGIQETQYF
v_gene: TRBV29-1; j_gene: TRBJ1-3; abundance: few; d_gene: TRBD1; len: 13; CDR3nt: TGCAGCGCCGGGACAGGTACTGGAAACACCATATATTTT; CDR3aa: CSAGTGTGNTIYF
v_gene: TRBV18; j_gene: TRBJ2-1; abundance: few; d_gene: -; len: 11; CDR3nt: TGTGCCAGCTCACCATATGATGAGCAGTTCTTC; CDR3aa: CASSPYDEQFF
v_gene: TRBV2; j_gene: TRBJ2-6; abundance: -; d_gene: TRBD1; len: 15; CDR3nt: TGTGCCAGCAGCCTACAGGGGGCTGGGGCCAACGTCCTGACTTTC; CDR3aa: CASSLQGAGANVLTF
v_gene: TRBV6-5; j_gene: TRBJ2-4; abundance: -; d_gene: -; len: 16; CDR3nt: TGTGCCAGCAGTTACTCGACAGCTTTAGCCAAAAACATTCAGTACTTC; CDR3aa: CASSYSTALAKNIQYF
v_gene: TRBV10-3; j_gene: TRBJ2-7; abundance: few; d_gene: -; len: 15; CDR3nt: TGTGCCATCATGCTCAGGGAAGGGGGTACCTACGAGCAGTACTTC; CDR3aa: CAIMLREGGTYEQYF
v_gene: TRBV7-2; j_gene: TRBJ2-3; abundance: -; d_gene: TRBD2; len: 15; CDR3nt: TGTGCCAGCAGCCACAGCGGGGGGGCGCAAGATACGCAGTATTTT; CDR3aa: CASSHSGGAQDTQYF
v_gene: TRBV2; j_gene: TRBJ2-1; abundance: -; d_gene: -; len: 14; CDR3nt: TGTGCCAGTAGCGGCCCTAGCAGCTACAATGAGCAGTTCTTC; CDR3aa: CASSGPSSYNEQFF
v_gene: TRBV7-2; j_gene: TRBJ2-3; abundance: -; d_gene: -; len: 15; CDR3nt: TGTGCCAGCAGCTTAGAGGGGATGGGCACAGATACGCAGTATTTT; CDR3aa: CASSLEGMGTDTQYF
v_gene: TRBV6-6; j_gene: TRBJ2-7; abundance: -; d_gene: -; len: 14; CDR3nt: TGTGCCAGCAGTGATATAGCGGTGCTTAAGGAGCAGTACTTC; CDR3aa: CASSDIAVLKEQYF
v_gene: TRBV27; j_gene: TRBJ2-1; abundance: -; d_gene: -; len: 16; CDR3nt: TGTGCCAGCAGTTTAAACCCTACAGGGTCCTACAATGAGCAGTTCTTC; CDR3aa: CASSLNPTGSYNEQFF
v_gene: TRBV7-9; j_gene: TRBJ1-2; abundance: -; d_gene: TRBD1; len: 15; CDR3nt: TGTGCCAGCAGCTTAGGAGCAGGGGGCGAGGATGGCTACACCTTC; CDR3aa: CASSLGAGGEDGYTF
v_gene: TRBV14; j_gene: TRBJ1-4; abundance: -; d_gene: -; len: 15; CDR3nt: TGTGCCAGCAGCCAAGTTCGGGGTTTTAGTGAAAAACTGTTTTTT; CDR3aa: CASSQVRGFSEKLFF
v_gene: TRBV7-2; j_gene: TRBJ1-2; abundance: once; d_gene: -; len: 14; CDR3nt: TGTGCCAGCAGCTTAGTTACAGATAACTATGGCTACACCTTC; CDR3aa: CASSLVTDNYGYTF
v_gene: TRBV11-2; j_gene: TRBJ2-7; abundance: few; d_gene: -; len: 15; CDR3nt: TGTGCCAGCAGCCACTCTAGCGCGAGCTCCTACGAGCAGTACTTC; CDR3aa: CASSHSSASSYEQYF